This TCR beta chain is from a study of cytomegalovirus exposure and HLA in healthy donors. Amplification used 60 Vbeta primers and 13 Jbeta primers. This table comes from immunoSEQ multiplex PCR, and its TCRdb copy is limited to in-frame clones, with some not included. The repertoire holds roughly 250,000 clones, with roughly 81% as singletons. The sequenced sample consisted of PBMCs. This clonotype was sampled from a middle-aged woman in good health and CMV-seropositive.

The CDR3 DNA is TGTGCCAGCAGCAAGGGACTTACAACTAATGAAAAACTGTTTTTT. Protein sequence: CASSKGLTTNEKLFF. The rearrangement joins TRBV6-1 to TRBJ1-4; D possibly corresponds to TRBD1 (5 bases). The germline V and J ends were trimmed by 6 bases and 0 bases, with 11 bases remaining between them. Germline CDR1 and CDR2: MNHNS and SASEGT. The CDR3 totals 15 residues.